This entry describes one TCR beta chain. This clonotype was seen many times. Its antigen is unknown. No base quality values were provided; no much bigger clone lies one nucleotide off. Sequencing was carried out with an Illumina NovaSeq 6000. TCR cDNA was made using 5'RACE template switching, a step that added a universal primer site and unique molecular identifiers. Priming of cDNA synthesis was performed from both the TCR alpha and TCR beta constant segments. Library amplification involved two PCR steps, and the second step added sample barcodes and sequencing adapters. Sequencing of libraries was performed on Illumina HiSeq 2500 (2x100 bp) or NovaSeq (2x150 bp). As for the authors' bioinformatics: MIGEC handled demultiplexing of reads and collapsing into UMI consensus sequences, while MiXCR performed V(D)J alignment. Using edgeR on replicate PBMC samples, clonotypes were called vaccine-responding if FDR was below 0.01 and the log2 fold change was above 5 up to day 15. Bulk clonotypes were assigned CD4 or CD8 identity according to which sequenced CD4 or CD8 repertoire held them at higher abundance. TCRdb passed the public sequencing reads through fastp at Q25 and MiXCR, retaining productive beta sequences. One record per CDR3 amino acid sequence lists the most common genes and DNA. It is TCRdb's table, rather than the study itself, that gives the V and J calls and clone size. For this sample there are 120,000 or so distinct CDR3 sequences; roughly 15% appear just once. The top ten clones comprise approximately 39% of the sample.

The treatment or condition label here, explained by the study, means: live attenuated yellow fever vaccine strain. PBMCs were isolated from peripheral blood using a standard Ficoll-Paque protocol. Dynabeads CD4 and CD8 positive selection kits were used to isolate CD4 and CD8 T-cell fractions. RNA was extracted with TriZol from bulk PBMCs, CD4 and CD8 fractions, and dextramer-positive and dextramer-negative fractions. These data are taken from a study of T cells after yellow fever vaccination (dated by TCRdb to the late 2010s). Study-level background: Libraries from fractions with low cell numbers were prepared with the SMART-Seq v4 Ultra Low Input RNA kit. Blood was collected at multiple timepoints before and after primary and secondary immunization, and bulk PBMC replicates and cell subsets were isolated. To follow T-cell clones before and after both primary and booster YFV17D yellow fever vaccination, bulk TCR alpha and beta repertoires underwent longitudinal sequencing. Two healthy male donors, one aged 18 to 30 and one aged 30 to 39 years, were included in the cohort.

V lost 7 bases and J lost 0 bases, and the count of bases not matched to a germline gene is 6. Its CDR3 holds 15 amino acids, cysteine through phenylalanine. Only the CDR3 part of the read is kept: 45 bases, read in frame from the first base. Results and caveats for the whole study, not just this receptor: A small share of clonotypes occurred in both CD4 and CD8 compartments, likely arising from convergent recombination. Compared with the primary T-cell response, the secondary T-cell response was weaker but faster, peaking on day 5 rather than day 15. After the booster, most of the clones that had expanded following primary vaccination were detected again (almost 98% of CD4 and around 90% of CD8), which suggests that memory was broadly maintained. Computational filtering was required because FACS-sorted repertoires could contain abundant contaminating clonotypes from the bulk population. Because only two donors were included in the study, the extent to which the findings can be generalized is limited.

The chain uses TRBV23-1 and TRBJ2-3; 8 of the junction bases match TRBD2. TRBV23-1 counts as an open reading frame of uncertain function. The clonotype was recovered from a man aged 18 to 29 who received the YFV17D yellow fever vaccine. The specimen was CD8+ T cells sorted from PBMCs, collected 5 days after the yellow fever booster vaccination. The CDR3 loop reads CASTAAGASTDTQYF. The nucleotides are TGCGCCAGCACCGCAGCGGGGGCCAGCACAGATACGCAGTATTTT.